Detailed here is one TCR beta chain. Its antigen remains unknown. The source of the sample is a study of vaccination and CD4 T cells after COVID-19. As for the study in general: The post-vaccine samples came a median around 75 days after dose two (range 14 to 241). The authors exposed cells to overlapping spike peptides derived from SARS-CoV-2, HCoV-NL63, HCoV-OC43 and HCoV-229E.

Cultured CD4+ T-cell DNA underwent Oncomine TCR Beta short-read sequencing. TCRdb re-called the PCR reads through MiXCR, storing one row per CDR3 protein. In the table there are 10,000 or so distinct CDR3 sequences, around 30% of which are singletons. Regarding treatment: approximately nine-day PBMC culture with coronavirus spike peptide pools or control peptides (ViraFEST assay). With peptide pools, ViraFEST first expanded antigen-specific T cells and afterwards sequenced their TCRs. Study-level points and caveats: Analysis of convalescent patients found that 304 of 307 vaccine-specific clones were spike mono-reactive.

The CDR3 length is 12 residues. The V gene's germline CDR1 is KGHSH and CDR2 LQKENI. V was cut by 3 bases and J by 3 bases, with 4 bases left in between. The origin of this receptor is a human donor who had recovered from COVID-19. Sample: CD4+ T cells from blood, cultured in vitro, taken after SARS-CoV-2 vaccination. The chain combines TRBV18 with TRBJ2-3; D is unresolved. CDR3 amino acids: CASSPYTDTQYF. The CDR3, as DNA: TGTGCCAGCTCACCTTATACAGATACGCAGTATTTT.